A single sample gave rise to the 5 T cell receptor beta chains below, sequenced in a study of lymphopenia after photon versus proton radiotherapy. Libraries were prepared by immunoSEQ multiplex PCR; TCRdb keeps only in-frame clonotypes and omits some of them. The repertoire holds about 22,000 clones, around 89% seen once, with 11% in the top ten. The sequences come from peripheral blood, collected from a patient treated with proton-based radiotherapy. The receptors were gathered from an elderly man with esophageal cancer.

The V and J genes are TRBV7-6 and TRBJ2-3; D unresolved. The V end was cut by 5 bases, the J end by 5 bases, with 11 bases between. Germline CDR1 reads SGHVS; CDR2 reads FNYEAQ. The CDR3 extends over 13 amino acids. The CDR3 nucleotides are TGTGCCAGCAGCCCCAGGATCGAAGATACGCAGTATTTT. This encodes CASSPRIEDTQYF.

This chain joins TRBV5-1 and TRBJ2-5, with TRBD1 matching 8 bases. The CDR3 is made up of 16 amino acids. Trimming at V came to 4 bases and at J to 0 bases, leaving 8 bases not matched to a gene. Germline V gene data show CDR1 as SGHRS and CDR2 as YFSETQ. The CDR3 is CASSRGLDRDQETQYF. The CDR3 region has the DNA TGCGCCAGCAGCCGGGGGCTGGACAGGGACCAAGAGACCCAGTACTTC.

This chain joins TRBV11-2 and TRBJ1-6; D gene ambiguous. CDR3 length: 13 amino acids. Per the germline V gene, CDR1 is SGHAT and CDR2 is FQNNGV. V lost 1 base to trimming and J lost 6 bases, with 4 bases between them. The CDR3: CASSLGFNSPLHF. DNA of the CDR3: TGTGCCAGCAGCTTAGGGTTTAATTCACCCCTCCACTTT.

This clone was detected only once. This chain links TRBV18 with TRBJ2-3; either TRBD1 or TRBD2 may fit D (5 bases each). CDR1 and CDR2 from the germline V gene are KGHSH and LQKENI. Trimming cost V 3 bases and J 5 bases, with 18 bases left between them. The CDR3 length is 16 residues. CDR3 sequence (DNA): TGTGCCAGCTCACCGATACCCATGGGGGATAAAGATACGCAGTATTTT. Its translation is CASSPIPMGDKDTQYF. The whole variable domain, remainder taken from reference TRBV18 and TRBJ2-3, is NAGVMQNPRHLVRRRGQEARLRCSPMKGHSHVYWYRQLPEEGLKFMVYLQKENIIDESGMPKERFSAEFPKEGPSILRIQQVVRGDSAAYFCASSPIPMGDKDTQYFGPGTRLTVL.

The genes are TRBV7-2 and TRBJ1-3; D ambiguous. Trimming shortened V by 1 base and J by 0 bases, and 4 bases separated the two germline ends. The CDR3 runs to 14 residues. The V gene's germline CDR1 is SGHTA and CDR2 FQGNSA. The CDR3: CASSLVGSGNTIYF. The CDR3 DNA follows: TGTGCCAGCAGCTTAGTGGGCTCTGGAAACACCATATATTTT.